This T cell receptor beta chain was retrieved from a study of T cells in Graves' hyperthyroidism and ophthalmopathy. Study findings and constraints: For ophthalmopathy, model prediction preceded onset by a median about six months.

Diagnosis relied on clinical symptoms, serum thyroxine and TRAb, thyroid ultrasound and orbital computed tomography. Amplification of TCR beta CDR3 regions was performed using RNA transcripts as template. HTBI primers drove first-round RT-PCR of the TCR CDR3. Via MiXCR, TCRdb re-called the multiplex PCR reads, giving one row per CDR3 protein. The data hold about 840,000 distinct CDR3 sequences, with 35% to 40% observed a single time. Concerning this clonotype itself: The target antigen is unknown.

Germline CDR1 and CDR2: MGHDK and SYGVNS. Trimming at V came to 6 bases and at J to 5 bases, leaving 6 bases not matched to a gene. CDR3 length: 13 amino acids. Sequencing used blood. This receptor was obtained from a man aged 18 to 29 with Graves' hyperthyroidism. This rearrangement joins TRBV25-1 to TRBJ2-7; 8 bases fit TRBD1. This CDR3 reads CASRETGDNEQYF. DNA of the CDR3: TGTGCCAGCAGGGAGACAGGGGACAACGAGCAGTACTTC.